Below, 8 T cell receptor beta chains from the same sample are listed, as sequenced in a study of blood T cell repertoires in COVID-19. The method was immunoSEQ multiplex PCR; TCRdb's version includes in-frame clones alone and lacks a portion of them. The table has around 250,000 clones, around 82% seen once. The sample was PBMCs or T cells enriched from blood (not recorded which). The receptors derive from a middle-aged man who had recovered from COVID-19.

The CDR3 protein is CASSERQANTEAFF. CDR3 DNA: TGCGCCAGCAGTGAGAGGCAGGCCAACACTGAAGCTTTCTTT. V gene TRBV10-2 combines with J gene TRBJ1-1; D is unresolved. Germline lookup yields CDR1 WSHSY and CDR2 SAAADI. This CDR3 is 14 amino acids long. With 2 bases removed from V and 2 bases from J, the gap between germline ends came to 9 bases.

The V and J genes are TRBV12-5 and TRBJ2-7; 8 bases map to TRBD1. This CDR3 is built from 14 residues. Looked up from germline, CDR1 is LGHNT and CDR2 is FRNRAP. The trim removed 3 bases at V and 4 bases at J, leaving 5 bases unmatched. The CDR3 here is CASGFSTGAYEQYF. The DNA of the CDR3 is TGTGCTAGTGGTTTTTCGACAGGGGCGTACGAGCAGTACTTC.

Turning to this clone: One end of the junction varies from germline; a read error may be responsible. The V call is TRBV7-7, the J call TRBJ2-7, with 11 bases identical to TRBD2. This CDR3 has 15 residues. CDR1 and CDR2 from the germline V gene are SSHAT and FNYEAQ (reference sequence). CDR3 DNA: TGTGCTAGCAGCTTAGAAACTAGCGGGAGCTCCGAGCAGTACTTC. This translates into CASSLETSGSSEQYF.

This sequence joins TRBV5-4 and TRBJ2-7; 11 bases fit TRBD2. Germline CDR1 and CDR2: SGHNT and YYREEE (reference sequence). V shed 4 bases, J shed 0 bases, and the junction held 3 bases outside the gene matches. The CDR3 is made up of 15 amino acids. CDR3 sequence: CASSVAGGLSYEQYF. CDR3 DNA sequence: TGTGCCAGCAGCGTAGCGGGGGGGCTCTCCTACGAGCAGTACTTC.

The gene calls are TRBV5-5 and TRBJ1-6; TRBD1 aligns across 7 bases. This CDR3 is built from 16 residues. CDR1 and CDR2 (germline): SGHKS, YYEKEE (reference sequence). The V segment lost 5 bases and the J segment 6 bases; nucleotides outside the gene matches: 11. As DNA, the CDR3 is TGTGCCAGCAGTTCGACAGGGCACTACGGTAATTCACCCCTCCACTTT. Translation gives CASSSTGHYGNSPLHF. The full variable domain, with the rest looked up from reference TRBV5-5 and TRBJ1-6, is DAGVTQSPTHLIKTRGQQVTLRCSPISGHKSVSWYQQVLGQGPQFIFQYYEKEERGRGNFPDRFSARQFPNYSSELNVNALLLGDSALYLCASSSTGHYGNSPLHFGNGTRLTVT.

The chain uses TRBV12-3 or TRBV12-4 and TRBJ2-2; D not certain. V was cut by 2 bases and J by 12 bases, with 10 bases left in between. The CDR3 is made up of 12 amino acids. In nucleotides, the CDR3 is TGTGCCAGCAGTTTATCGGCGCGGCAGCTGTTTTTT. Protein product: CASSLSARQLFF.

This chain joins TRBV7-3 and TRBJ1-5; D is ambiguous. Germline V gene sequence: CDR1 SGHTA, CDR2 FQGTGA. V was shortened by 5 bases and J by 1 base, with 9 bases between the two germline ends. This CDR3 comprises 14 residues. CDR3: CASSRIRSNQPQHF. The CDR3, as DNA: TGTGCCAGCAGCCGCATACGGAGCAATCAGCCCCAGCATTTT.

The J gene is TRBJ2-1, the V gene TRBV7-3; 9 positions agree with TRBD1. Per germline, CDR1 SGHTA and CDR2 FQGTGA. The CDR3 runs to 16 residues. V lost 2 bases, J lost 6 bases, and 8 bases stayed unmatched. This CDR3 reads CASSLPGQGIINEQFF. For the CDR3, the DNA is TGTGCCAGCAGCTTACCGGGACAGGGCATTATCAATGAGCAGTTCTTC.